The 6 T cell receptor beta chains listed next were all sequenced from one sample in a study of low-dose radiotherapy and immunotherapy resistance in tumors. Sample time point: before trial treatment. Primers used for first-strand cDNA, a TRAV- and TRBV-specific set, covered both alpha and beta chains. TCR amplification involved roughly 21 PCR cycles with a constant-region primer and V-primer adapter. TCRdb ran MiXCR on the reads and lists one entry per CDR3 protein. The sample has some 85,000 distinct CDR3 sequences; approximately 17% are singletons. The material was PBMCs, obtained before treatment. The origin of the receptors is a male donor with prostate cancer.

About this clonotype: A far more abundant clone sits one base away, making this likely a read error. CDR3 amino acids: CASRGLAGVYNEQYF. In DNA, the CDR3 is TGTGCCAGCAGGGGACTAGCGGGAGTCTACAATGAGCAGTACTTC. The rearrangement links TRBV28 to TRBJ2-5; 14 bases agree with TRBD2. Unmatched junction bases numbered 11, after V lost 6 bases and J lost 11 bases. The CDR3 covers 15 residues. From germline, CDR1 is MDHEN and CDR2 SYDVKM.

The sample holds many counts of this clonotype. The chain recombines TRBV20-1 with TRBJ2-1; 11 bases map to TRBD2. CDR1 and CDR2 from the germline V gene are DFQATT and SNEGSKA (reference sequence). J gave up 6 bases and V 0 bases, and 7 bases lay outside the gene matches. The CDR3 sequence is 16 residues long. The CDR3 reads CSARDPTSGSSNEQFF. The CDR3 coding sequence is TGCAGTGCTAGAGACCCTACTAGCGGGAGCTCCAATGAGCAGTTCTTC.

At least ten counts were recorded for this clonotype. This rearrangement joins TRBV15 to TRBJ2-7; perhaps TRBD2 as D (6 bases). Looked up from germline, CDR1 is LNHNV and CDR2 is YYDKDF (reference sequence). V was cut by 0 bases and J by 7 bases, with 16 bases left in between. The CDR3 runs 15 residues. The CDR3 sequence: CATSRDSLHRGEQYF. The CDR3 bases are TGTGCCACCAGCAGAGACTCCCTCCATCGGGGGGAGCAGTACTTC.

In its sample, this clonotype was seen many times. This chain uses TRBV29-1 with TRBJ1-1; D call uncertain. V lost 2 bases, J lost 1 base, and 8 bases lay in between. Per germline, CDR1 SQVTM and CDR2 ANQGSEA. This CDR3 has 13 amino acids. DNA of the CDR3: TGCAGCGTTGAAAGACAAACGAACACTGAAGCTTTCTTT. It encodes CSVERQTNTEAFF.

Concerning this clonotype: A far larger clone differs by one base, so this is likely a read error. This sequence joins TRBV5-4 and TRBJ2-1; 10 bases are a match to TRBD2. Germline CDR1 SGHNT, CDR2 YYREEE (reference sequence). The J segment lost 10 bases and the V segment lost 4 bases, leaving 14 bases of the junction unmatched. This CDR3 comprises 16 residues. The CDR3: CASSVILAGASYEQFF. The DNA for the CDR3 is TGTGCCAGCAGCGTGATCCTAGCGGGAGCATCCTACGAGCAGTTCTTC.

This clonotype was seen at least ten times. The chain carries TRBV30 and TRBJ2-4; either TRBD1 or TRBD2 may fit D (6 bases each). V dropped 1 base and J dropped 0 bases, with 19 bases sitting between them. Germline-derived CDR1 and CDR2 are GTSNPN and SVGIG (reference sequence). The CDR3 is made up of 18 amino acids. In DNA, the CDR3 is TGTGCCTGGAGTGAGACAAGTAAAGGGGGGTTAGCCAAAAACATTCAGTACTTC. It translates to CAWSETSKGGLAKNIQYF.